Listed below are T cell receptor beta chains from one sample, sequenced in a study of OX40 agonist ivuxolimab in advanced cancers. Measured with immunoSEQ multiplex PCR; TCRdb has only the in-frame clones, and not every one. Among some 96,000 clones, roughly 90% were seen once, and the ten largest hold around 0.58%. The sample consisted of CD4+ or CD8+ T cells sorted from blood, taken in a trial of the OX40 agonist ivuxolimab. These receptors came from an adult with an advanced solid tumor such as melanoma, head and neck, liver or kidney cancer. The CDR3 runs from the conserved cysteine through the conserved F or W.

V gene: TRBV7-3
J gene: TRBJ2-1
CDR3 protein: CASSLLPEGLAGGSEQFF

V gene: TRBV4-3
J gene: TRBJ2-7
CDR3 protein: CASSRARGTEQYF

V gene: TRBV28
J gene: TRBJ2-1
CDR3 protein: CASSELAPVATSYNEQFF

V gene: TRBV18
J gene: TRBJ2-5
CDR3 protein: CASSLQETQYF

V gene: TRBV4-3
J gene: TRBJ2-7
CDR3 protein: CASSLRADYEQYF

V gene: TRBV30
J gene: TRBJ2-1
CDR3 protein: CAWEGLAGGPGNEQFF

V gene: TRBV5-1
J gene: TRBJ2-7
CDR3 protein: CASSVGSPRGEQYF

V gene: TRBV18
J gene: TRBJ2-7
CDR3 protein: CASGDSPYEQYF

V gene: TRBV5-4
J gene: TRBJ1-1
CDR3 protein: CASSLRRNTEAFF

V gene: TRBV7-2
J gene: TRBJ2-2
CDR3 protein: CASSPGLAATGELFF

V gene: TRBV10-3
J gene: TRBJ1-1
CDR3 protein: CAISEEGGTEAFF

V gene: TRBV5-5
J gene: TRBJ2-7
CDR3 protein: CASSHGTGTVYEQYF

V gene: TRBV18
J gene: TRBJ1-3
CDR3 protein: CASSPDTSGNTIYF

V gene: TRBV7-3
J gene: TRBJ2-5
CDR3 protein: CASSPGPQETQYF

V gene: TRBV28
J gene: TRBJ1-2
CDR3 protein: CASSLHATDGYTF

V gene: TRBV27
J gene: TRBJ2-7
CDR3 protein: CASGPGTSGRERYF

V gene: TRBV4-1
J gene: TRBJ2-3
CDR3 protein: CASSTQDRDTQYF

V gene: TRBV28
J gene: TRBJ1-3
CDR3 protein: CASRPTGARYTIYF

V gene: TRBV4-3
J gene: TRBJ1-4
CDR3 protein: CASRLRGGVNEKLFF

V gene: TRBV19
J gene: TRBJ2-2
CDR3 protein: CASSTRGASGRGNTGELFF

V gene: TRBV27
J gene: TRBJ1-4
CDR3 protein: CASSFGGEKLFF

V gene: TRBV7-8
J gene: TRBJ1-1
CDR3 protein: CASSLTGRTEAFF

V gene: TRBV7-8
J gene: TRBJ2-1
CDR3 protein: CASSRTGYNEQFF

V gene: TRBV2
J gene: TRBJ2-3
CDR3 protein: CASSLEFTDTQYF

V gene: TRBV10-3
J gene: TRBJ1-5
CDR3 protein: CAISPTAAPQHF

V gene: TRBV5-1
J gene: TRBJ2-1
CDR3 protein: CASSLARGNEQFF

V gene: TRBV7-2
J gene: TRBJ2-7
CDR3 protein: CASSSILAGGVHEQYF

V gene: TRBV4-3
J gene: TRBJ2-7
CDR3 protein: CASSHLPASGQRTYEQYF

V gene: TRBV5-4
J gene: TRBJ2-5
CDR3 protein: CASNPVDRGMETQYF

V gene: TRBV9
J gene: TRBJ1-2
CDR3 protein: CASSGGTGGTNYGYTF

V gene: TRBV19
J gene: TRBJ1-4
CDR3 protein: CASSTGVINEKLFF

V gene: TRBV5-4
J gene: TRBJ1-1
CDR3 protein: CASSSGAGQAYTEAFF

V gene: TRBV6-5
J gene: TRBJ1-3
CDR3 protein: CASSPPGGNTIYF

V gene: TRBV7-3
J gene: TRBJ2-5
CDR3 protein: CASSFGHSRETQYF

V gene: TRBV9
J gene: TRBJ2-1
CDR3 protein: CASSVGGEQFF

V gene: TRBV5-6
J gene: TRBJ1-3
CDR3 protein: CASSLIRDTIYF

V gene: TRBV9
J gene: TRBJ1-2
CDR3 protein: CASSLRGGARYTF

V gene: TRBV7-2
J gene: TRBJ2-3
CDR3 protein: CASRQIGEADTQYF

V gene: TRBV7-2
J gene: TRBJ2-2
CDR3 protein: CASSTRSTNTGELFF

V gene: TRBV4-3
J gene: TRBJ1-1
CDR3 protein: CASSQSQQVNTEAFF

V gene: TRBV27
J gene: TRBJ2-7
CDR3 protein: CASSLGAGGSYEQYF

V gene: TRBV2
J gene: TRBJ1-2
CDR3 protein: CASSTDRGRGYTF

V gene: TRBV28
J gene: TRBJ1-2
CDR3 protein: CASSESGSRGYTF

V gene: TRBV6-1
J gene: TRBJ2-4
CDR3 protein: CASSDGAGGYKAKNIQYF